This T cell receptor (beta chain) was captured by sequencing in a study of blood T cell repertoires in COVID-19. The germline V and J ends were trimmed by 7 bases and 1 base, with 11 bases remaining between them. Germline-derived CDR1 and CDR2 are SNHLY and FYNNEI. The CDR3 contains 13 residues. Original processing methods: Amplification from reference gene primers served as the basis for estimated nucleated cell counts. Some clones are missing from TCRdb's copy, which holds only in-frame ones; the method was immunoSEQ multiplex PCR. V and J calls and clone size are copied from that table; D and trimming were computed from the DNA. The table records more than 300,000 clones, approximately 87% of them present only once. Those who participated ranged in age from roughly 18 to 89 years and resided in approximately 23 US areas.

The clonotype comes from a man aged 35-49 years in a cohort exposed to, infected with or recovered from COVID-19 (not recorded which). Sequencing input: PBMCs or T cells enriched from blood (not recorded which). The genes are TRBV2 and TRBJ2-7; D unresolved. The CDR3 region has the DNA TGTGCCAGCATTTTTGGCGGTTCCTACGAGCAGTACTTC. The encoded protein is CASIFGGSYEQYF.